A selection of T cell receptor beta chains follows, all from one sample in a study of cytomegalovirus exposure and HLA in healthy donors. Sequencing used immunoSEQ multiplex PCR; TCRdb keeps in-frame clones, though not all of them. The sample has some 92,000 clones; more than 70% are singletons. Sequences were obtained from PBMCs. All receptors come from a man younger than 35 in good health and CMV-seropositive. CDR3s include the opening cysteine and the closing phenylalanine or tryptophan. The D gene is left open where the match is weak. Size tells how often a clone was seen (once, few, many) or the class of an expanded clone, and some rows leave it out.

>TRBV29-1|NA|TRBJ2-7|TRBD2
CSVASGGVGYEQYF
TGCAGCGTTGCCTCCGGGGGGGTAGGCTACGAGCAGTACTTC
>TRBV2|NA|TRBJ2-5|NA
CASNYGLTQETQYF
TGTGCCAGCAACTACGGACTGACCCAAGAGACCCAGTACTTC
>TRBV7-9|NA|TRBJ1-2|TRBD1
CASSLWTGGDGYTF
TGTGCCAGCAGCTTATGGACAGGGGGCGATGGCTACACCTTC
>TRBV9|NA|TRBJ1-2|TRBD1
CASTERGTAANYGYTF
TGTGCCAGTACAGAGAGAGGGACAGCAGCTAACTATGGCTACACCTTC
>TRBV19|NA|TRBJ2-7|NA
CASSITDTYEQYF
TGTGCCAGTAGTATAACAGATACCTACGAGCAGTACTTC
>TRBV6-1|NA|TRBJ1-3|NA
CASSPQSHSGNTIYF
TGTGCCAGCAGTCCCCAGTCCCACTCTGGAAACACCATATATTTT
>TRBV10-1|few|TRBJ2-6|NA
CASSNRSPGANVLTF
TGCGCCAGCAGCAACAGGAGCCCTGGGGCCAACGTCCTGACTTTC
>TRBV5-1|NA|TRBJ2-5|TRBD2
CASSPLAGGLETQYF
TGCGCCAGCAGCCCCTTAGCGGGGGGGCTGGAGACCCAGTACTTC
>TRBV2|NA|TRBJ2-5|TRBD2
CASSEGRLAGVNQETQYF
TGTGCCAGCAGTGAAGGTCGTCTAGCGGGGGTAAACCAAGAGACCCAGTACTTC
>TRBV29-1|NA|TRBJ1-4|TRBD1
CSVGRGQGGEKLFF
TGCAGCGTTGGACGAGGACAGGGAGGCGAAAAACTGTTTTTT
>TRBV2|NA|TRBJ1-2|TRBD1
CASSLRQGASGDGYTF
TGTGCCAGCAGCCTTCGACAGGGGGCCTCTGGGGATGGCTACACCTTC
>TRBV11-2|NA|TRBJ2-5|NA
CASSSLGGLETQYF
TGTGCCAGCAGCTCCCTTGGGGGGTTGGAGACCCAGTACTTC
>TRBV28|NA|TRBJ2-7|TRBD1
CATSNRDRTYEQYF
TGTGCCACTTCGAACCGGGACAGAACCTACGAGCAGTACTTC
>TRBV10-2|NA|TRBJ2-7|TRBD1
CASTSAGTGTYEQYF
TGCGCCAGCACCTCAGCCGGGACAGGGACTTACGAGCAGTACTTC
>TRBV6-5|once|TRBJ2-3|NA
CASSYSKGDTDTQYF
TGTGCCAGCAGTTACTCTAAGGGGGACACAGATACGCAGTATTTT
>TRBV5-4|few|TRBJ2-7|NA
CASSATGIHEQYF
TGTGCCAGCAGCGCTACAGGGATCCACGAGCAGTACTTC
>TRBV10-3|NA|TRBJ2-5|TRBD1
CATGTGIETQYF
TGTGCCACCGGGACAGGTATAGAGACCCAGTACTTC
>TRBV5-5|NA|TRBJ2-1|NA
CASSQGASYNEQFF
TGTGCCAGCAGCCAAGGGGCCTCCTACAATGAGCAGTTCTTC
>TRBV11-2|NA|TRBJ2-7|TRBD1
CASSSRQGSLYEQYF
TGTGCCAGCAGCTCCCGACAGGGTTCCTTGTACGAGCAGTACTTC
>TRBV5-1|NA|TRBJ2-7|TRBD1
CASRRDRGSYEQYF
TGCGCCAGCAGAAGGGACAGGGGCTCCTACGAGCAGTACTTC
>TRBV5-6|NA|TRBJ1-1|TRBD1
CASSLAGQGLIMNTEAFF
TGTGCCAGCAGCTTGGCTGGACAGGGCCTGATAATGAACACTGAAGCTTTCTTT
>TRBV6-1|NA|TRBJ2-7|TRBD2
CASRERGGLFYEQYF
TGTGCCAGCAGGGAGCGGGGGGGCCTTTTCTACGAGCAGTACTTC
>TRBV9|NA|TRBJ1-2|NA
CASSVNDRNYGYTF
TGTGCCAGCAGCGTAAACGACAGAAACTATGGCTACACCTTC
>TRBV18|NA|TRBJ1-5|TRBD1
CASSGTGSNQPQHF
TGTGCCAGCTCAGGGACAGGGTCCAATCAGCCCCAGCATTTT